The 11 T cell receptor beta chains reported below all come from one sample, sequenced in a study of T cell responses to AZD1222 COVID-19 vaccine. The assay was immunoSEQ multiplex PCR, and TCRdb's table has in-frame clones only and misses some. This table holds about 120,000 clones, around nine tenths found once. Sequenced material: peripheral blood, taken on day 0 of AZD1222 vaccination. The origin of the receptors is an adult in good health.

The V call is TRBV5-1, the J call TRBJ1-6; TRBD1 is a possible D gene (6 bases). V shed 4 bases and J shed 6 bases, with 14 bases lying between them. The CDR3 runs to 15 residues. Germline CDR1 reads SGHRS; CDR2 reads YFSETQ. The CDR3 loop reads CASSGGAEGNSPLHF. As DNA, the CDR3 is TGCGCCAGCAGCGGGGGCGCGGAGGGTAATTCACCCCTCCACTTT.

V usage is TRBV7-2 and J usage is TRBJ2-5; D gene ambiguous. The CDR3 consists of 13 residues. Germline V gene data show CDR1 as SGHTA and CDR2 as FQGNSA. Trimming cost V 1 base and J 3 bases, with 6 bases left between them. CDR3 nucleotide sequence: TGTGCCAGCAGCTTAGTCCGGAAAGAGACCCAGTACTTC. Amino acid sequence: CASSLVRKETQYF.

This chain uses TRBV11-2 with TRBJ2-5; D remains unclear. V lost 1 base to trimming and J lost 5 bases, with 5 bases between them. CDR3 length: 12 residues. Germline V gives CDR1 SGHAT, CDR2 FQNNGV. The CDR3 DNA reads TGTGCCAGCAGCTTAGGCTATGAGACCCAGTACTTC. Its translation: CASSLGYETQYF.

V usage is TRBV5-8 and J usage is TRBJ1-5, with unresolved D. Looked up from germline, CDR1 is SGHTS and CDR2 is YDEGEE. This CDR3 comprises 11 residues. The ends were cut back, 0 bases at V and 9 bases at J, with 4 bases in the middle. The CDR3 loop reads CASSLETPQHF. The CDR3 nucleotides are TGTGCCAGCAGCTTGGAGACGCCCCAGCATTTT.

The chain joins TRBV5-8 to TRBJ2-7, with TRBD1 as a possible D gene (6 bases). Germline CDR1 is SGHTS and CDR2 is YDEGEE. The CDR3 is 14 amino acids. The V gene lost 4 bases and the J gene lost 2 bases, with 13 bases spanning the gap. The CDR3 loop is CASSLSTGAYEQYF. CDR3 in DNA: TGTGCCAGCAGCCTCTCGACAGGCGCCTACGAGCAGTACTTC.

This rearrangement joins TRBV6-5 to TRBJ2-3; 10 bases are shared with TRBD2. Germline trimming cut 7 bases from V and 1 base from J; bases unmatched to any gene: 5. The CDR3 runs 15 residues. CDR1 is MNHEY, CDR2 SVGAGI, per germline. Here the CDR3 DNA reads TGTGCCAGCACTCTTACTAGCGGGGGCACAGATACGCAGTATTTT. Its protein product is CASTLTSGGTDTQYF.

The chain uses TRBV12-3 or TRBV12-4 and TRBJ1-5; D perhaps matches TRBD1 (5 bases). V lost 6 bases and J lost 6, with 12 bases in between. The CDR3 is 13 residues long. The CDR3 loop is CASRGSQGQPQHF. The CDR3 nucleotides read TGTGCCAGCAGGGGGAGTCAGGGTCAGCCCCAGCATTTT.

This clone has only one observation. An end of the junction differs from the germline gene, which may be a read error. V usage is TRBV18 and J usage is TRBJ2-1; D is unresolved. Germline lookup yields CDR1 KGHSH and CDR2 LQKENI. The CDR3 sequence is 10 residues long. The CDR3 sequence: CASSHNEQFF. In DNA form, the CDR3 reads TGTGCCAGCTCCCACAATGAGCAGTTCTTC.

This clone came up once. V gene TRBV10-3 combines with J gene TRBJ2-1; either TRBD1 or TRBD2 may fit D (7 bases each). Germline values: CDR1 ENHRY, CDR2 SYGVKD. V was shortened by 4 bases and J by 8 bases, with 15 bases between the two germline ends. The CDR3 is made up of 14 amino acids. This CDR3 reads CAISALAGGDEQFF. The CDR3 DNA sequence: TGTGCCATCAGTGCCCTGGCAGGGGGGGATGAGCAGTTCTTC.

The rearrangement joins TRBV5-8 to TRBJ1-5; D gene ambiguous. Trimming cost V 2 bases and J 7 bases, with 13 bases left between them. The CDR3 has 14 residues. Looked up from germline, CDR1 is SGHTS and CDR2 is YDEGEE. CDR3: CASSLRITGQPQHF. CDR3 bases: TGTGCCAGCAGCTTACGTATCACGGGCCAGCCCCAGCATTTT. The variable domain in full, completed from reference TRBV5-8 and TRBJ1-5, reads EAGVTQSPTHLIKTRGQQATLRCSPISGHTSVYWYQQALGLGLQFLLWYDEGEERNRGNFPPRFSGRQFPNYSSELNVNALELEDSALYLCASSLRITGQPQHFGDGTRLSIL.

On this clone: A much larger clonotype is one base distant, so this may be a read error. In the same sample, other DNA sequences code for this CDR3. The J gene is TRBJ1-2, the V gene TRBV7-2, with 7 nucleotides matching TRBD1. Per the germline V gene, CDR1 is SGHTA and CDR2 is FQGNSA. The CDR3 extends over 13 amino acids. With 5 bases clipped from V and 2 bases from J, the junction kept 2 bases outside the gene matches. CDR3 sequence: CASSPGQNYGYTF. In DNA, the CDR3 is TGTGCCAGCAGCCCGGGACAGAACTATGGCTACACCTTC.